A single sample is the source of the 5 T cell receptor beta chains below, sequenced in a study of beta chain features in type 1 diabetes. General study findings and limits: Patients with Type 1 diabetes showed moderately but significantly shorter TCRB CDR3s in all four CD4+ subsets.

All of the isolated RNA was reverse transcribed, so expressed TCRB transcripts were sequenced. Assay used: immunoSEQ multiplex PCR; TCRdb lists only in-frame clones, some missing. The sample has 250,000 to 300,000 clones, approximately 15% seen once. Their antigen targets remain unknown. The source material was naive CD4+ T cells from blood. These receptors were obtained from a man aged 30 to 39 with type 1 diabetes.

The rearrangement links TRBV5-1 to TRBJ1-5; the D is unclear. Looked up from germline, CDR1 is SGHRS and CDR2 is YFSETQ. This CDR3 is built from 14 residues. V was shortened by 0 bases and J by 6 bases, with 10 bases between the two germline ends. The chain's CDR3 is CASSLGEGTQPQHF. The CDR3 DNA reads TGCGCCAGCAGCTTGGGGGAGGGAACTCAGCCCCAGCATTTT.

A few counts support this clone. V usage is TRBV7-2 and J usage is TRBJ2-7, with D tentatively TRBD1 (7 bases). V lost 5 bases and J lost 3, with 14 bases in between. The CDR3 has 14 residues. Germline CDR1 reads SGHTA; CDR2 reads FQGNSA. The CDR3 reads CASSPRQGGYEQYF. DNA of the CDR3: TGTGCCAGCAGCCCCCGACAGGGAGGCTACGAGCAGTACTTC.

This clone was seen more than once but under ten times. The genes are TRBV7-9 and TRBJ1-1; D call uncertain. The CDR3 length is 14 residues. Trimming pared 1 base from V and 0 bases from J, leaving 6 bases between. Germline assignment: CDR1 SEHNR and CDR2 FQNEAQ (reference sequence). This CDR3 reads CASSLELVNTEAFF. CDR3 nucleotides: TGTGCCAGCAGCTTAGAACTTGTGAACACTGAAGCTTTCTTT. Variable domain in full (rest from reference TRBV7-9 and TRBJ1-1): DTGVSQNPRHKITKRGQNVTFRCDPISEHNRLYWYRQTLGQGPEFLTYFQNEAQLEKSRLLSDRFSAERPKGSFSTLEIQRTEQGDSAMYLCASSLELVNTEAFFGQGTRLTVV.

This clone was detected a few times. This chain joins TRBV7-9 and TRBJ2-7, with 7 bases matching TRBD2. Germline CDR1 SEHNR, CDR2 FQNEAQ (reference sequence). The J segment lost 0 bases and the V segment lost 3 bases, leaving 5 bases of the junction unmatched. CDR3 size: 15 residues. This chain's CDR3 is CASSLMGGSSYEQYF. In DNA form, the CDR3 reads TGTGCCAGCAGCTTGATGGGGGGGAGCTCCTACGAGCAGTACTTC.

The J gene is TRBJ2-4, the V gene TRBV27; TRBD2 aligns across 8 bases. In germline, CDR1 is MNHEY, CDR2 SMNVEV (reference sequence). The J segment lost 5 bases and the V segment lost 6 bases, leaving 3 bases of the junction unmatched. The CDR3 runs to 13 residues. CDR3 in DNA: TGTGCCAGCAGCGTACTAGCGGAAAACATTCAGTACTTC. Translation: CASSVLAENIQYF.